Sequencing of this T cell receptor (beta chain) was carried out in a study of blood T cell repertoires in COVID-19. Background on the study: The United States, Italy and Spain supplied acute and convalescent COVID-19 samples.

Measured with immunoSEQ multiplex PCR; TCRdb has only the in-frame clones, and not every one. The profile shows approximately 82,000 clones, roughly 85% of them singletons. This TCR came from a woman in her 70s with acute or convalescent COVID-19. The source material was peripheral blood.

The CDR3 DNA reads as TGTGCCAGTAACCCGGAGAGGGGGTACTATGGCTACACCTTC. Protein: CASNPERGYYGYTF. The chain joins TRBV19 to TRBJ1-2; D possibly corresponds to TRBD1 (6 bases). CDR3 size: 14 residues. Germline CDR1 and CDR2: LNHDA and SQIVND (reference sequence). Between the trimmed V and J ends, which lost 7 bases and 3 bases, there was a span of 15 bases.